One sample yielded the 28 T cell receptor beta chains listed below, sequenced in a study of response to subunit inactivated influenza vaccine. TCRdb recomputed calls from the RT-PCR reads with MiXCR, one row per CDR3 protein. The sample lists 150,000 to 200,000 distinct CDR3 sequences; approximately 12% were seen once. These data were likewise used in another study, on T cells expressing NK-cell markers. That report adds: As the method of synthesis, 5'RACE template switching with UMIs yielded TCR beta cDNA.

The sample in question was CD8+ T cells sorted from PBMCs, obtained roughly 12 days after vaccination. These receptors all come from a man between 50 and 59 years old who received an inactivated influenza vaccine.

V and J are TRBV4-2 and TRBJ2-7; 7 bases map to TRBD2. With V trimmed by 4 bases and J by 0 bases, 6 bases remained unmatched. This CDR3 has 15 residues. Germline V CDR1 and CDR2: LGHNA, YNFKEQ. In nucleotides, the CDR3 is TGTGCCAGCAGCCGATGGGGGACTAACTCCTACGAGCAGTACTTC. Amino acid sequence: CASSRWGTNSYEQYF.

V gene TRBV6-5 combines with J gene TRBJ2-3; 9 bases map to TRBD2. The CDR3 runs to 15 residues. After removal of 6 bases from V and 4 bases from J, the junction contained 8 bases not matched to a gene. Germline CDR1 MNHEY, CDR2 SVGAGI. The CDR3 loop is CASRYSGGRADTQYF. CDR3 DNA: TGTGCCAGCAGATACAGCGGGGGGAGAGCAGATACGCAGTATTTT.

The chain employs TRBV28 and TRBJ2-5; 9 positions match TRBD2. Trimming at V came to 8 bases and at J to 0 bases, leaving 13 bases not matched to a gene. Looked up from germline, CDR1 is MDHEN and CDR2 is SYDVKM. This CDR3 has 17 amino acids. The CDR3 spells CASVRGGRAWYQETQYF. CDR3 sequence (DNA): TGTGCCAGCGTGCGGGGGGGTAGGGCTTGGTACCAAGAGACCCAGTACTTC.

This chain joins TRBV3-1 and TRBJ2-2, with 9 bases identical to TRBD2. CDR1 is LGHDT and CDR2 is YNNKEL in the germline V gene (reference sequence). The CDR3 is 18 amino acids. The junction had 13 bases not matched to a gene; V was cut back by 5 bases and J by 3 bases. As DNA, the CDR3 is TGTGCCAGCAGCTTACGAGCGGGGGGAAGTCGTCACACCGGGGAGCTGTTTTTT. Translated: CASSLRAGGSRHTGELFF. The full variable domain, completed using reference TRBV3-1 and TRBJ2-2, is DTAVSQTPKYLVTQMGNDKSIKCEQNLGHDTMYWYKQDSKKFLKIMFSYNNKELIINETVPNRFSPKSPDKAHLNLHINSLELGDSAVYFCASSLRAGGSRHTGELFFGEGSRLTVL.

This clonotype was found many times. The genes are TRBV6-5 and TRBJ2-7; 8 bases agree with TRBD2. This CDR3 region has 14 residues. From germline, CDR1 is MNHEY and CDR2 SVGAGI. V dropped 0 bases and J dropped 4; count of bases not matched to a gene: 2. DNA for the CDR3: TGTGCCAGCAGTTACTCGGCTAGCGGGTACGAGCAGTACTTC. Its translation: CASSYSASGYEQYF.

There are many counts of this clonotype. V gene TRBV4-1 combines with J gene TRBJ2-7; TRBD2 matches 9 bases. The germline gives CDR1 MGHRA, CDR2 YSYEKL. The CDR3 contains 15 residues. J gave up 4 bases and V 3 bases, and 7 bases lay outside the gene matches. CDR3 region: CASSQLLAGSYEQYF. The CDR3 DNA reads as TGCGCCAGCAGCCAGTTACTAGCGGGCTCGTACGAGCAGTACTTC.

This clonotype was observed a few times. This sequence joins TRBV28 and TRBJ2-2, with D maybe TRBD1 (6 bases). CDR3 size: 14 residues. Trimming removed 2 bases from V and 6 bases from J, with 10 bases in between. Looked up from germline, CDR1 is MDHEN and CDR2 is SYDVKM. CDR3 nucleotides: TGTGCCAGCAGTTTACGACAGGTTTCCGGGGAGCTGTTTTTT. Amino acids: CASSLRQVSGELFF.

The chain uses TRBV12-3 or TRBV12-4 and TRBJ1-6; weak D call: TRBD1 (5 bases). CDR3 length equals 12 residues. Trimming stripped 4 bases from V and 12 bases from J, with 10 bases between. In DNA, the CDR3 is TGTGCCAGCAGTTCCGGGGGAGTACCCCTCCACTTT. Its protein product is CASSSGGVPLHF.

This chain connects TRBV28 to TRBJ2-7; no clear D gene. The CDR3 has 12 amino acids. Between the trimmed V and J ends, which lost 6 bases and 1 base, there was a span of 7 bases. Germline loops: CDR1 MDHEN, CDR2 SYDVKM. The CDR3 loop is CASSYLSYEQYF. The CDR3 DNA follows: TGTGCCAGCAGCTATCTATCCTACGAGCAGTACTTC.

This clonotype has more than one count but fewer than ten. J is TRBJ2-5 and V is TRBV5-6; either TRBD1 or TRBD2 may fit D (5 bases each). The CDR3 runs 14 residues. The germline V gene has CDR1 SGHDT and CDR2 YYEEEE. Deletions cut 1 base from V and 5 bases from J, with 12 bases between. The CDR3 region has the DNA TGTGCCAGCAGCTTGCCCAGGGAGAGGGAGACCCAGTACTTC. Its protein product is CASSLPRERETQYF.

This clonotype came up a few times. The V gene is TRBV6-2 or TRBV6-3, the J gene TRBJ2-7, with D possibly being TRBD1 (6 bases). This CDR3 comprises 13 residues. Trimming took 6 bases from V and 5 from J, leaving 14 bases between them. Germline values: CDR1 MNHEY, CDR2 SVGEGT. CDR3 DNA: TGTGCCAGCAGAAAGGGGGAGTACGACGAGCAGTACTTC. As protein: CASRKGEYDEQYF.

The sample holds one count of this clonotype. The chain carries TRBV5-1 and TRBJ2-1; D tentatively fits TRBD1 or TRBD2 (6 bases each). The CDR3 covers 15 residues. Looked up from germline, CDR1 is SGHRS and CDR2 is YFSETQ. V lost 0 bases and J 8 bases, leaving 15 bases between the germline ends. The CDR3 coding sequence is TGCGCCAGCAGCTTGGTCACAGGGACTTACCATGAGCAGTTCTTC. This gives the protein CASSLVTGTYHEQFF.

This clonotype appeared many times. The rearrangement joins TRBV20-1 to TRBJ2-7; possible D gene TRBD2, 7 bases. Trimming shortened V by 4 bases and J by 4 bases, and 26 bases separated the two germline ends. This CDR3 is 17 amino acids long. CDR1 is DFQATT and CDR2 is SNEGSKA in the germline V gene (reference sequence). CDR3 coding DNA: TGCAGTGCTAAGAGTTTGTCCGGGGGGCGCGTGGGTTACGAGCAGTACTTC. Its translation: CSAKSLSGGRVGYEQYF.

This clonotype was seen only a few times. V usage is TRBV12-3 or TRBV12-4 and J usage is TRBJ1-1; D gene ambiguous. The ends were cut back, 2 bases at V and 2 bases at J, with 9 bases in the middle. The CDR3 is made up of 14 amino acids. The CDR3 DNA reads as TGTGCCAGCAGTTTAACCCGGGGAAACACTGAAGCTTTCTTT. The encoded protein is CASSLTRGNTEAFF.

The chain joins TRBV12-3 or TRBV12-4 to TRBJ2-7; 10 positions agree with TRBD1. The V segment lost 6 bases and the J segment 3 bases; nucleotides outside the gene matches: 5. CDR3 size: 14 residues. The CDR3 loop is CASREDRGDYEQYF. DNA of the CDR3: TGTGCCAGCAGGGAGGACAGGGGGGACTACGAGCAGTACTTC.

This chain links TRBV6-2 or TRBV6-3 with TRBJ2-7; the D is unclear. CDR3 size: 15 residues. Germline CDR1 and CDR2: MNHEY and SVGEGT. Trimming took off 6 bases at V and 3 bases at J, with 18 bases between the two ends. Here the CDR3 DNA reads TGTGCCAGCAGCGTTGGTTCGGCGGATGACTACGAGCAGTACTTC. As protein: CASSVGSADDYEQYF.

This clonotype was seen only a few times. The V and J genes are TRBV7-9 and TRBJ1-6; D possibly corresponds to TRBD1 (6 bases). Looked up from germline, CDR1 is SEHNR and CDR2 is FQNEAQ (reference sequence). V lost 5 bases, J lost 0 bases, and 14 bases lay in between. This CDR3 region has 17 residues. CDR3 nucleotides: TGTGCCAGCAGCCCCGACAGGCTAAGCTCCTATAATTCACCCCTCCACTTT. Protein product: CASSPDRLSSYNSPLHF.

This clonotype was recorded at least ten times. The V call is TRBV15, the J call TRBJ2-7; 8 nucleotides align to TRBD1. CDR1 is LNHNV, CDR2 YYDKDF, per germline (reference sequence). The CDR3 is 13 amino acids. Unmatched junction bases numbered 5, after V lost 6 bases and J lost 4 bases. CDR3 coding DNA: TGTGCCACCAGGGACAGGGTTACATACGAGCAGTACTTC. As protein: CATRDRVTYEQYF.

This clonotype was picked up a small number of times. V is TRBV25-1 and J is TRBJ2-1; D not certain. Per germline, CDR1 MGHDK and CDR2 SYGVNS. Trimming left V 7 bases short and J 3 bases short, with 13 bases between. The CDR3 spans 14 residues. In DNA form, the CDR3 reads TGTGCCAGCACCGGACCGAACGTCTACAATGAGCAGTTCTTC. This encodes CASTGPNVYNEQFF.

The chain couples TRBV7-9 to TRBJ2-7, with D perhaps matching TRBD1 or TRBD2 (5 bases each). CDR3 length equals 15 residues. Trimming shortened V by 5 bases and J by 2 bases, and 16 bases separated the two germline ends. Germline CDR1 reads SEHNR; CDR2 reads FQNEAQ (reference sequence). This CDR3 reads CASSPTGPPAYEQYF. The CDR3 DNA is TGTGCCAGCAGCCCGACGGGACCGCCGGCCTACGAGCAGTACTTC.

This clonotype was counted at least ten times. V is TRBV4-1 and J is TRBJ1-1; D not certain. V shed 0 bases and J shed 5 bases, with 10 bases lying between them. This CDR3 is 14 amino acids long. The germline V gene has CDR1 MGHRA and CDR2 YSYEKL. CDR3 bases: TGCGCCAGCAGCCAAGATTCCGGACGGACTGAAGCTTTCTTT. This encodes CASSQDSGRTEAFF.

The chain joins TRBV7-9 to TRBJ2-3, with D maybe TRBD2 (5 bases). CDR1 and CDR2 from the germline V gene are SEHNR and FQNEAQ (reference sequence). The germline V and J ends were trimmed by 5 bases and 6 bases, with 12 bases remaining between them. The CDR3 sequence is 13 residues long. The CDR3 loop reads CASSGGLADTQYF. The CDR3, as DNA: TGTGCCAGCAGCGGCGGACTGGCGGATACGCAGTATTTT.

The V and J genes are TRBV6-5 and TRBJ2-7; D may be TRBD2 (6 bases). CDR1 and CDR2 from the germline V gene are MNHEY and SVGAGI. There are 11 residues in the CDR3. V lost 10 bases and J 2 bases, leaving 9 bases between the germline ends. CDR3 DNA sequence: TGTGCCACCGGGGGACCCTACGAGCAGTACTTC. Protein product: CATGGPYEQYF.

In this sample, this clonotype turned up a few times. This sequence joins TRBV2 and TRBJ2-1; D not resolved. Germline CDR1 reads SNHLY; CDR2 reads FYNNEI. This CDR3 comprises 11 residues. V was cut by 4 bases and J by 6 bases, with 4 bases left in between. CDR3 nucleotide sequence: TGTGCCAGCAGTGCAGGCAATGAGCAGTTCTTC. This gives the protein CASSAGNEQFF.

A few counts support this clonotype. V gene TRBV15 combines with J gene TRBJ1-3; D call uncertain. Trimming removed 4 bases at V and 0 bases at J, with 13 bases between. The CDR3 length is 16 residues. Per germline, CDR1 LNHNV and CDR2 YYDKDF (reference sequence). The CDR3, as DNA: TGTGCCACCAGCAAGAGTAGACACCTCTCTGGAAACACCATATATTTT. It yields the protein CATSKSRHLSGNTIYF.

This clonotype showed up just a few times. V gene TRBV7-8 combines with J gene TRBJ2-7; 7 nucleotides align to TRBD1. There are 15 residues in the CDR3. The J segment lost 3 bases and the V segment lost 6 bases, leaving 11 bases of the junction unmatched. Germline CDR1 SGHVS, CDR2 FQNEAQ. The CDR3 loop reads CASRRPGTADYEQYF. In nucleotides, the CDR3 is TGTGCCAGCAGACGTCCCGGGACAGCTGACTACGAGCAGTACTTC.

This clonotype has ten or more counts. The junction does not match germline at one end; this may be a read error. The chain recombines TRBV12-3 or TRBV12-4 with TRBJ2-4; a weak D match, TRBD2 (6 bases). This CDR3 is built from 11 residues. As DNA, the CDR3 is TGTGCCAGCAGTTCGCTAGCTGCGGGGAACTTC. Translating gives CASSSLAAGNF.

This clonotype was counted between two and nine times. V is TRBV7-6 and J is TRBJ1-6; 7 nucleotides match TRBD1. CDR1 is SGHVS and CDR2 is FNYEAQ in the germline V gene. J lost 7 bases, V lost 5 bases, and 8 bases had no gene match. The CDR3 extends over 15 amino acids. CDR3 coding DNA: TGTGCCAGCAGCCAGATAGGGACAGCCAATTCACCCCTCCACTTT. As protein: CASSQIGTANSPLHF. The whole variable domain, remainder taken from reference TRBV7-6 and TRBJ1-6, is GAGVSQSPRYKVTKRGQDVALRCDPISGHVSLYWYRQALGQGPEFLTYFNYEAQQDKSGLPNDRFSAERPEGSISTLTIQRTEQRDSAMYRCASSQIGTANSPLHFGNGTRLTVT.